This entry lists 24 T cell receptor beta chains sequenced from one sample in a study of blood T cell repertoires in COVID-19. TCRdb keeps only in-frame clones here, not all; method: immunoSEQ multiplex PCR. The table lists 90,000 to 110,000 clones, approximately 76% of them singletons, with just under 20% in the top ten. Sequenced sample: peripheral blood. All receptors come from a woman in her 70s with acute or convalescent COVID-19.

The rearrangement uses TRBV5-6 and TRBJ2-7; 7 nucleotides align to TRBD1. CDR3 length: 13 residues. Per the germline V gene, CDR1 is SGHDT and CDR2 is YYEEEE. The ends lost 1 base at V and 5 bases at J; junction bases unmatched: 3. For the CDR3, the DNA is TGTGCCAGCAGCTTGCAGGGGGTCCACGAGCAGTACTTC. Encoded protein: CASSLQGVHEQYF. Full variable domain (missing parts from reference TRBV5-6 and TRBJ2-7): DAGVTQSPTHLIKTRGQQVTLRCSPKSGHDTVSWYQQALGQGPQFIFQYYEEEERQRGNFPDRFSGHQFPNYSSELNVNALLLGDSALYLCASSLQGVHEQYFGPGTRLTVT.

The chain combines TRBV25-1 with TRBJ2-3; D may be TRBD1 (7 bases). CDR3 length equals 16 residues. Germline V gene lookup returns CDR1 MGHDK and CDR2 SYGVNS. Between the trimmed V and J ends, which lost 5 bases and 2 bases, there was a span of 17 bases. CDR3 in DNA: TGTGCCAGCAGTACCACGACAGGGACTTTCACAGATACGCAGTATTTT. Its translation: CASSTTTGTFTDTQYF. Based on the CDR3 plus reference TRBV25-1 and TRBJ2-3, the full variable domain is EADIYQTPRYLVIGTGKKITLECSQTMGHDKMYWYQQDPGMELHLIHYSYGVNSTEKGDLSSESTVSRIRTEHFPLTLESARPSHTSQYLCASSTTTGTFTDTQYFGPGTRLTVL.

The chain combines TRBV6-5 with TRBJ2-5; D remains ambiguous. Germline loops: CDR1 MNHEY, CDR2 SVGAGI. CDR3 length: 13 residues. V dropped 6 bases and J dropped 7 bases, with 15 bases sitting between them. CDR3 sequence reads: CASSQPAPGTQYF. In nucleotides, the CDR3 is TGTGCCAGCAGCCAGCCAGCCCCGGGGACCCAGTACTTC.

The CDR3 reads CASSQENRDEQFF. The CDR3 nucleotides are TGTGCCAGCAGCCAAGAAAATCGGGATGAGCAGTTCTTC. The genes are TRBV14 and TRBJ2-1; D not resolved. In germline, CDR1 is SGHDN, CDR2 FVKESK. V was shortened by 0 bases and J by 8 bases, with 8 bases between the two germline ends. The CDR3 length is 13 residues.

The chain links TRBV5-4 to TRBJ1-2; 8 bases align to TRBD1. V lost 0 bases and J lost 4; bases outside the gene matches: 11. The CDR3 extends over 17 amino acids. CDR1 SGHNT and CDR2 YYREEE come from the germline V gene (reference sequence). The CDR3 nucleotides read TGTGCCAGCAGCTTGGTCCCAGGGGGCAGTTCAGGCTATGGCTACACCTTC. Translating it yields CASSLVPGGSSGYGYTF.

The chain couples TRBV19 to TRBJ2-1; no clear D. CDR1 and CDR2 (germline): LNHDA, SQIVND (reference sequence). V was trimmed by 7 bases and J by 0 bases, leaving 7 bases between them. The CDR3 contains 13 residues. Here the CDR3 DNA reads TGTGCCAGTACCCCGGGCTCCTACAATGAGCAGTTCTTC. Translation gives CASTPGSYNEQFF. Full variable domain (remainder filled in from reference TRBV19 and TRBJ2-1): DGGITQSPKYLFRKEGQNVTLSCEQNLNHDAMYWYRQDPGQGLRLIYYSQIVNDFQKGDIAEGYSVSREKKESFPLTVTSAQKNPTAFYLCASTPGSYNEQFFGPGTRLTVL.

This clone was detected only once. This chain uses TRBV7-9 with TRBJ2-3; 8 bases align to TRBD1. Germline lookup yields CDR1 SEHNR and CDR2 FQNEAQ (reference sequence). Trimming at V came to 3 bases and at J to 6 bases, leaving 8 bases not matched to a gene. The CDR3 has 15 amino acids. CDR3 protein: CASSLRAGGSDTQYF. The CDR3 DNA follows: TGTGCCAGCAGCTTGAGGGCAGGGGGCTCTGATACGCAGTATTTT.

J is TRBJ2-5 and V is TRBV7-6; 9 nucleotides agree with TRBD1. V gave up 0 bases and J gave up 4 bases; unmatched junction bases: 3. Germline lookup yields CDR1 SGHVS and CDR2 FNYEAQ. The CDR3 has 15 residues. CDR3 region: CASSLATGGVETQYF. The CDR3 DNA follows: TGTGCCAGCAGCTTAGCTACAGGGGGCGTAGAGACCCAGTACTTC.

J is TRBJ1-1 and V is TRBV12-3 or TRBV12-4; no clear D gene. V was pared by 7 bases and J by 6 bases, with 9 bases between. This CDR3 contains 11 residues. This CDR3 is CASTLRAEAFF. The CDR3 DNA reads TGTGCCAGCACCCTACGGGCTGAAGCTTTCTTT.

The rearrangement uses TRBV19 and TRBJ1-5; D unresolved. The CDR3 is made up of 14 amino acids. Trimming stripped 5 bases from V and 2 bases from J, with 10 bases between. Germline assignment: CDR1 LNHDA and CDR2 SQIVND (reference sequence). CDR3 loop: CASSREVGNQPQHF. CDR3 DNA: TGTGCCAGTAGTCGCGAGGTGGGCAATCAGCCCCAGCATTTT.

V and J are TRBV6-5 and TRBJ2-1; 10 nucleotides match TRBD2. Germline loops: CDR1 MNHEY, CDR2 SVGAGI. This CDR3 has 15 amino acids. The junction had 8 bases not matched to a gene; V was cut back by 5 bases and J by 7 bases. This chain's CDR3 is CASSPLAGARNEQFF. CDR3 coding DNA: TGTGCCAGCAGTCCCCTAGCGGGGGCCAGGAATGAGCAGTTCTTC.

This chain uses TRBV19 with TRBJ1-5; tentatively, D is TRBD1 (5 bases). The V end was cut by 6 bases, the J end by 0 bases, with 9 bases between. This CDR3 has 14 residues. Germline assignment: CDR1 LNHDA and CDR2 SQIVND (reference sequence). The chain's CDR3 is CASREGDSNQPQHF. CDR3 DNA sequence: TGTGCCAGTAGGGAAGGGGATAGCAATCAGCCCCAGCATTTT.

The rearrangement links TRBV18 to TRBJ2-5; tentative D call: TRBD1 (6 bases). Germline CDR1 and CDR2: KGHSH and LQKENI. Deletions cut 0 bases from V and 4 bases from J, with 15 bases between. CDR3 size: 16 residues. CDR3 coding DNA: TGTGCCAGCTCACCACCGTTTTACAGGGTGGGAGAGACCCAGTACTTC. Protein sequence: CASSPPFYRVGETQYF. The variable domain in full, completed from reference TRBV18 and TRBJ2-5, reads NAGVMQNPRHLVRRRGQEARLRCSPMKGHSHVYWYRQLPEEGLKFMVYLQKENIIDESGMPKERFSAEFPKEGPSILRIQQVVRGDSAAYFCASSPPFYRVGETQYFGPGTRLLVL.

This clone was recorded a few times. In DNA form, the CDR3 reads TGTGCCAGCAGCTTCCGGACTAGGGGCGATACGCAGTATTTT. Encoded protein: CASSFRTRGDTQYF. The chain combines TRBV7-2 with TRBJ2-3, with 7 bases that match TRBD2. The CDR3 sequence is 14 residues long. With V trimmed by 3 bases and J by 6 bases, 6 bases remained unmatched. Germline-derived CDR1 and CDR2 are SGHTA and FQGNSA.

On this clone itself: A much larger clone differs by one base, so this may be a read error. This sample also contains other DNA sequences that code for the same CDR3. The V and J genes are TRBV5-6 and TRBJ1-1; tentative D call: TRBD1 (6 bases). The length of the CDR3 is 13 residues. V was pared by 0 bases and J by 4 bases, with 7 bases between. The germline V gene has CDR1 SGHDT and CDR2 YYEEEE. The CDR3 reads CASSLGRGTEAFF. The CDR3 DNA sequence: TGTGCCAGCAGCTTGGGCAGGGGCACTGAAGCTTTCTTT. The whole variable domain, filled in from reference TRBV5-6 and TRBJ1-1, reads DAGVTQSPTHLIKTRGQQVTLRCSPKSGHDTVSWYQQALGQGPQFIFQYYEEEERQRGNFPDRFSGHQFPNYSSELNVNALLLGDSALYLCASSLGRGTEAFFGQGTRLTVV.

This chain joins TRBV5-4 and TRBJ1-1; 9 nucleotides match TRBD1. V trimming: 4 bases; J trimming: 3 bases; junction bases outside the gene matches: 10. This CDR3 spans 16 amino acids. Germline lookup yields CDR1 SGHNT and CDR2 YYREEE (reference sequence). As DNA, the CDR3 is TGTGCCAGCAGCCGGACAACCGGGACAGGGTACACTGAAGCTTTCTTT. This translates into CASSRTTGTGYTEAFF. Full variable domain (remainder filled in from reference TRBV5-4 and TRBJ1-1): ETGVTQSPTHLIKTRGQQVTLRCSSQSGHNTVSWYQQALGQGPQFIFQYYREEENGRGNFPPRFSGLQFPNYSSELNVNALELDDSALYLCASSRTTGTGYTEAFFGQGTRLTVV.

The rearrangement links TRBV7-8 to TRBJ2-2, with D unclear. The CDR3 consists of 13 residues. The ends were cut back, 3 bases at V and 1 base at J, with 3 bases in the middle. In germline, CDR1 is SGHVS, CDR2 FQNEAQ. The CDR3 bases are TGTGCCAGCAGCTTTCGGAACACCGGGGAGCTGTTTTTT. This codes for CASSFRNTGELFF. The full variable domain, its missing parts supplied by reference TRBV7-8 and TRBJ2-2, is GAGVSQSPRYKVAKRGQDVALRCDPISGHVSLFWYQQALGQGPEFLTYFQNEAQLDKSGLPSDRFFAERPEGSVSTLKIQRTQQEDSAVYLCASSFRNTGELFFGEGSRLTVL.

The chain has TRBV10-3 and TRBJ2-5; 13 nucleotides match TRBD2. Germline V gene data show CDR1 as ENHRY and CDR2 as SYGVKD. With V trimmed by 5 bases and J by 5 bases, 2 bases remained unmatched. CDR3 length equals 14 residues. The CDR3 sequence: CAISLTSGGETQYF. The CDR3 nucleotides read TGTGCCATCAGTTTGACTAGCGGGGGGGAGACCCAGTACTTC.

This clone occurred a few times. The chain employs TRBV9 and TRBJ1-6; a possible D gene is TRBD1 (5 bases). With 0 bases removed from V and 7 bases from J, the gap between germline ends came to 14 bases. Germline V CDR1 and CDR2: SGDLS, YYNGEE. This CDR3 is built from 16 residues. The CDR3 DNA is TGTGCCAGCAGCGTAGGGGGCAGGGCCGAGAATTCACCCCTCCACTTT. This sequence encodes CASSVGGRAENSPLHF.

The gene calls are TRBV3-1 (or the pseudogene TRBV3-2) and TRBJ2-5; 7 nucleotides align to TRBD2. This CDR3 has 14 amino acids. Losses at the gene ends were 7 bases for V and 0 bases for J; bases not matched to a gene: 5. Germline lookup yields CDR1 LGHDT and CDR2 YNNKEL (reference sequence). The CDR3 DNA follows: TGTGCCAGCACCCCCGGGGGGAACCAAGAGACCCAGTACTTC. Protein product: CASTPGGNQETQYF.

V gene TRBV5-1 combines with J gene TRBJ2-2; no clear D gene. The CDR3 loop spans 15 amino acids. Per the germline V gene, CDR1 is SGHRS and CDR2 is YFSETQ. The V end lost 0 bases, the J end lost 4 bases, and 10 bases lay between the germline ends. The CDR3 is CASSLDLSGTGELFF. As DNA, the CDR3 is TGCGCCAGCAGCTTGGATCTTTCGGGCACCGGGGAGCTGTTTTTT.

This clone appeared a few times. CDR3 in amino acids: CSASPARMGGDEQFF. In DNA, the CDR3 is TGCAGTGCTAGTCCTGCGAGAATGGGAGGGGATGAGCAGTTCTTC. The chain couples TRBV20-1 to TRBJ2-1; 7 positions match TRBD2. V lost 3 bases and J lost 8; bases outside the gene matches: 13. The CDR3 is 15 residues long. From germline, CDR1 is DFQATT and CDR2 SNEGSKA (reference sequence).

This clone has ten or more counts. The V call is TRBV3-1 (or the pseudogene TRBV3-2), the J call TRBJ1-4, with D perhaps TRBD1 (5 bases). The CDR3 covers 15 residues. Germline loops: CDR1 LGHDT, CDR2 YNNKEL (reference sequence). The V end lost 1 base, the J end lost 7 bases, and 13 bases lay between the germline ends. CDR3 sequence: CASSQGGGLSEKLFF. The DNA for the CDR3 is TGTGCCAGCAGCCAAGGCGGGGGGTTGAGTGAAAAACTGTTTTTT.

This clone was seen only once. The chain joins TRBV11-2 to TRBJ2-3; D unclear. There are 14 residues in the CDR3. V lost 3 bases and J 0 bases, leaving 7 bases between the germline ends. In germline, CDR1 is SGHAT, CDR2 FQNNGV. The CDR3 bases are TGTGCCAGCAGCTTGGCTAGGAGCACAGATACGCAGTATTTT. Translation: CASSLARSTDTQYF.